This T cell receptor beta chain was sequenced for a study of blood T cell repertoires in COVID-19. Study-wide background: The origin of the acute and convalescent COVID-19 samples was the United States, Italy and Spain. T cells, B-cell-depleted T cells, or PBMCs provided the cDNA or gDNA that served as material.

The CDR3 is made up of 17 amino acids. The trim removed 1 base at V and 2 bases at J, leaving 7 bases unmatched. The V gene's germline CDR1 is SGHTA and CDR2 FQGNSA. As originally analysed: By means of reference gene primer amplification, nucleated cell counts were estimated. Produced via immunoSEQ multiplex PCR; TCRdb's table is partial and in-frame only. V and J calls plus clone size are reproduced from that table; the DNA served to infer D and trimming. The sample includes about 140,000 clones, 79% of them seen just once. The chain is built from TRBV7-2 and TRBJ1-3; 8 nucleotides agree with TRBD1. Sequencing input: peripheral blood. The origin of this receptor is a man in his 60s with acute or convalescent COVID-19. The CDR3 sequence is CASSLGTGSSPGNTIYF. CDR3 sequence (DNA): TGTGCCAGCAGCTTAGGGACAGGGAGTTCCCCTGGAAACACCATATATTTT.